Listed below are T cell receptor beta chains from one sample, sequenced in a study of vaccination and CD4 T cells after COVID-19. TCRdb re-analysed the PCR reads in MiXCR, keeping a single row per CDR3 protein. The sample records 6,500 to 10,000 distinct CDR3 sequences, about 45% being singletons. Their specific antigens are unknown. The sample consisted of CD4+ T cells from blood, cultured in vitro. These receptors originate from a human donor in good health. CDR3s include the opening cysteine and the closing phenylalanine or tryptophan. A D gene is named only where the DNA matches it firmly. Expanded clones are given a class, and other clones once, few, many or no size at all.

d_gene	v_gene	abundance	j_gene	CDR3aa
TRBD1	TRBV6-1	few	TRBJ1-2	CASSPLTGSAGYTF
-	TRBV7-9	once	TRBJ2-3	CASSFEGVSTDTQYF
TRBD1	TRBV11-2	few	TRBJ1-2	CASSLGEGAGGYTF
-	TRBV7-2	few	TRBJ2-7	CASSLVSDSVFYEQYF
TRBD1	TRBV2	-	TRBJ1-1	CASTFRGLSTEAFF
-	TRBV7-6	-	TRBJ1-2	CASSPRPGADYGYTF
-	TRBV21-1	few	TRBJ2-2	CASSKRASFAGELFF
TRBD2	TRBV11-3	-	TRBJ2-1	CASSGRTSGRDLSYNEQFF
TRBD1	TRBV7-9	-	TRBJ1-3	CASSWTGGIGNTIYF
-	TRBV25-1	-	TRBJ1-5	CASSEWGGNQPQHF